What follows are 9 T cell receptor beta chains derived from one specimen sequenced in a study of early T cells in non-severe SARS-CoV-2 infection. MiXCR, run by TCRdb on the 5' RACE reads, gives a single entry per CDR3 protein. The sample holds about 36,000 distinct CDR3 sequences; 8.5% to 10% are singletons and the top ten take roughly 12%. The sample taken for sequencing was whole blood. The source of these receptors is an adult who was a healthcare worker with PCR-confirmed SARS-CoV-2 infection or an uninfected control (not recorded which).

This CDR3 is CASSLEVGNIQYF. CDR3 coding DNA: TGTGCCAGCAGCTTAGAAGTGGGAAACATTCAGTACTTC. This chain links TRBV11-2 with TRBJ2-4; D gene unclear. The CDR3 has 13 residues. CDR1 SGHAT and CDR2 FQNNGV come from the germline V gene. V was cut by 0 bases and J by 6 bases, with 6 bases left in between.

This clonotype came up many times. CDR3 nucleotides: TGCAGCGTTGACGAAGGAAATGAGCAGTTCTTC. Protein product: CSVDEGNEQFF. The chain carries TRBV29-1 and TRBJ2-1; D uncertain. Germline CDR1 reads SQVTM; CDR2 reads ANQGSEA. V was pared by 3 bases and J by 7 bases, with 7 bases between. The CDR3 sequence is 11 residues long.

This clonotype was observed many times. The rearrangement links TRBV19 to TRBJ1-1; 7 bases are a match to TRBD1. Germline lookup yields CDR1 LNHDA and CDR2 SQIVND (reference sequence). The CDR3 is 15 amino acids. Trimming at V came to 5 bases and at J to 1 base, leaving 7 bases not matched to a gene. The CDR3 reads CASSVTGRGNTEAFF. DNA of the CDR3: TGTGCCAGTAGTGTGACAGGGCGGGGGAACACTGAAGCTTTCTTT.

This clonotype has a count of ten or more. The DNA of the CDR3 is TGTGCCAGCAGTTTGGAACAGGGGGTCAACGAGCAGTACTTC. It encodes CASSLEQGVNEQYF. The chain couples TRBV28 to TRBJ2-7, with 8 bases identical to TRBD1. Germline V gives CDR1 MDHEN, CDR2 SYDVKM. The CDR3 length is 14 residues. J was trimmed by 5 bases and V by 3 bases; bases with no gene match: 6. The whole variable domain, remainder taken from reference TRBV28 and TRBJ2-7, is DVKVTQSSRYLVKRTGEKVFLECVQDMDHENMFWYRQDPGLGLRLIYFSYDVKMKEKGDIPEGYSVSREKKERFSLILESASTNQTSMYLCASSLEQGVNEQYFGPGTRLTVT.

The chain has TRBV5-1 and TRBJ1-1; possible D gene TRBD1, 6 bases. The CDR3 loop spans 13 amino acids. The germline V and J ends were trimmed by 3 bases and 4 bases, with 10 bases remaining between them. CDR1 and CDR2 (germline): SGHRS, YFSETQ. Here the CDR3 reads CASSSQGGTEAFF. DNA for the CDR3: TGCGCCAGCAGCTCCCAAGGGGGCACTGAAGCTTTCTTT. The full variable domain, in which reference TRBV5-1 and TRBJ1-1 provide the parts outside the CDR3, is KAGVTQTPRYLIKTRGQQVTLSCSPISGHRSVSWYQQTPGQGLQFLFEYFSETQRNKGNFPGRFSGRQFSNSRSEMNVSTLELGDSALYLCASSSQGGTEAFFGQGTRLTVV.

The J gene is TRBJ1-1, the V gene TRBV28; D remains unclear. Trimming removed 5 bases at V and 3 bases at J, with 13 bases between. The germline CDR1 and CDR2 sequences are MDHEN and SYDVKM. This CDR3 spans 14 amino acids. CDR3 bases: TGTGCCAGCAGTCCCCCCATTGGGCACACTGAAGCTTTCTTT. This encodes CASSPPIGHTEAFF.

The sample holds many counts of this clonotype. The chain employs TRBV6-2 or TRBV6-3 and TRBJ2-2; TRBD2 matches at 11 bases. With 0 bases clipped from V and 5 bases from J, the junction kept 2 bases outside the gene matches. CDR3 length equals 16 residues. Germline lookup yields CDR1 MNHEY and CDR2 SVGEGT. The CDR3 bases are TGTGCCAGCAGTTACTCTGGGACTAGCGGAACCGGGGAGCTGTTTTTT. Its translation is CASSYSGTSGTGELFF.

This clonotype was found many times. The CDR3 sequence: CASSRDAPQETQYF. The CDR3, as DNA: TGTGCCAGCAGCCGGGACGCTCCACAAGAGACCCAGTACTTC. J is TRBJ2-5 and V is TRBV2; D tentatively reads TRBD1 or TRBD2 (5 bases each). The length of the CDR3 is 14 residues. Germline CDR1 is SNHLY and CDR2 is FYNNEI. With 6 bases removed from V and 2 bases from J, the gap between germline ends came to 13 bases.

This sequence joins TRBV4-3 and TRBJ2-6, with a possible D match to TRBD1 (5 bases). Germline-derived CDR1 and CDR2 are LGHNA and YSLEER. This CDR3 is built from 16 residues. V was shortened by 0 bases and J by 2 bases, with 8 bases between the two germline ends. The CDR3 sequence is CASSQDQGTGANVLTF. CDR3 DNA sequence: TGCGCCAGCAGCCAAGACCAGGGTACTGGGGCCAACGTCCTGACTTTC.